Following are 26 T cell receptor beta chains from one sample sequenced in a study of CD8+CD57+ T cells in acquired aplastic anemia. Selection for sequencing was limited to patients who had shown CD8+CD57+ cell expansion by flow cytometry. TCR beta VDJ and CDR3 profiling used genomic DNA as template. TCRdb analysed the reads with MiXCR anew, one entry per CDR3 protein. This sample has approximately 130,000 distinct CDR3 sequences, with 58% found just once. Sequencing was done on a sample of sorted CD4+, CD8+, or CD8+CD57+ T cells (not recorded which) from PBMCs. These receptors were taken from a human donor with aplastic anemia.

The genes are TRBV2 and TRBJ1-2, with D unclear. The CDR3 covers 15 residues. V lost 2 bases and J 2 bases, leaving 12 bases between the germline ends. Germline V lookup: CDR1 SNHLY, CDR2 FYNNEI. CDR3 in amino acids: CASSEWGSSNYGYTF. In nucleotides, the CDR3 is TGTGCCAGCAGTGAATGGGGTTCCTCAAACTATGGCTACACCTTC.

This clonotype was observed at least ten times. The chain is built from TRBV9 and TRBJ2-1; TRBD2 aligns across 12 bases. The trim removed 4 bases at V and 8 bases at J, leaving 10 bases unmatched. The CDR3 contains 16 residues. From germline, CDR1 is SGDLS and CDR2 YYNGEE. In DNA form, the CDR3 reads TGTGCCAGCAGCACCCGACCGACTAGCGGGAGCTATGAGCAGTTCTTC. Translating gives CASSTRPTSGSYEQFF.

This clonotype has at least ten counts. The chain couples TRBV7-9 to TRBJ2-7; tentatively, D is TRBD1 or TRBD2 (5 bases each). Germline V lookup: CDR1 SEHNR, CDR2 FQNEAQ (reference sequence). The V and J ends lost 5 bases and 2 bases respectively, with 16 bases between them. There are 15 residues in the CDR3. CDR3 DNA: TGTGCCAGCAGCGGACCGGGACGGCTAACCTACGAGCAGTACTTC. Amino acids: CASSGPGRLTYEQYF.

This rearrangement joins TRBV7-2 to TRBJ1-5; no firm D call. The CDR3 loop spans 13 amino acids. Between the trimmed V and J ends, which lost 3 bases and 2 bases, there was a span of 5 bases. CDR1 is SGHTA and CDR2 is FQGNSA in the germline V gene. The chain's CDR3 is CASSFGRNQPQHF. The CDR3, as DNA: TGTGCCAGCAGCTTCGGTCGCAATCAGCCCCAGCATTTT. Variable domain in full (rest from reference TRBV7-2 and TRBJ1-5): GAGVSQSPSNKVTEKGKDVELRCDPISGHTALYWYRQSLGQGLEFLIYFQGNSAPDKSGLPSDRFSAERTGGSVSTLTIQRTQQEDSAVYLCASSFGRNQPQHFGDGTRLSIL.

The V call is TRBV2, the J call TRBJ2-5, with 10 nucleotides matching TRBD2. The CDR3 is 17 residues long. The V and J ends lost 2 bases and 1 base, in that order; junction bases with no gene match: 7. The V gene's germline CDR1 is SNHLY and CDR2 FYNNEI. The CDR3 coding sequence is TGTGCCAGCAGTGAATGGTGGCTAGCGGGAGTCCAAGAGACCCAGTACTTC. Amino acid sequence: CASSEWWLAGVQETQYF.

This clonotype was seen a handful of times. The genes are TRBV7-8 and TRBJ2-3, with D hard to call. The germline V and J ends were trimmed by 5 bases and 0 bases, with 9 bases remaining between them. The CDR3 length is 14 residues. Germline assignment: CDR1 SGHVS and CDR2 FQNEAQ. CDR3 region: CASSPGRSTDTQYF. CDR3 coding DNA: TGTGCCAGCAGCCCCGGACGGAGCACAGATACGCAGTATTTT.

The rearrangement links TRBV5-1 to TRBJ2-7; tentatively, D is TRBD2 (5 bases). This CDR3 contains 16 residues. The V end lost 1 base, the J end lost 0 bases, and 14 bases lay between the germline ends. Germline CDR1 is SGHRS and CDR2 is YFSETQ. In DNA, the CDR3 is TGCGCCAGCAGCTTGCAAGGTTCGGGGTACTCCTACGAGCAGTACTTC. This codes for CASSLQGSGYSYEQYF.

J is TRBJ2-7 and V is TRBV6-5; unclear D gene. The CDR3 is made up of 13 amino acids. Germline V gene lookup returns CDR1 MNHEY and CDR2 SVGAGI. V lost 0 bases, J lost 3 bases, and 6 bases lay in between. CDR3: CASSYSLGYEQYF. CDR3 coding DNA: TGTGCCAGCAGTTACTCGTTGGGCTACGAGCAGTACTTC.

This chain joins TRBV7-9 and TRBJ1-1; D is perhaps TRBD1 (6 bases). V was trimmed by 9 bases and J by 0 bases, leaving 11 bases between them. Per germline, CDR1 SEHNR and CDR2 FQNEAQ (reference sequence). The CDR3 extends over 13 amino acids. Written as DNA, the CDR3 is TGTGCCAGTCAGGGGACCATGAACACTGAAGCTTTCTTT. Its translation is CASQGTMNTEAFF.

This clonotype occurred many times. The chain has TRBV6-1 and TRBJ2-7, with D possibly matching TRBD1 (6 bases). CDR1 and CDR2 (germline): MNHNS, SASEGT. The CDR3 spans 15 residues. Trimming stripped 5 bases from V and 5 bases from J, with 19 bases between. The CDR3 bases are TGTGCCAGCAGTAGAGGGACATCCCCGTACGACGAGCAGTACTTC. It specifies CASSRGTSPYDEQYF.

The V gene is TRBV24-1, the J gene TRBJ2-5; maybe TRBD1 (6 bases). CDR3 length: 14 amino acids. V lost 4 bases, J lost 4 bases, and 12 bases lay in between. Germline-derived CDR1 and CDR2 are KGHDR and SFDVKD. Written as DNA, the CDR3 is TGTGCCACCAGTGACCCCGGCAGGGGAGAGACCCAGTACTTC. It translates to CATSDPGRGETQYF.

Notes on this clonotype: A much larger clonotype is one base distant, so this may be a read error. The rearrangement uses TRBV6-1 and TRBJ2-7, with TRBD2 matching over 7 bases. The CDR3 has 15 amino acids. With V trimmed by 5 bases and J by 1 base, 8 bases remained unmatched. In germline, CDR1 is MNHNS, CDR2 SASEGT. The CDR3 DNA reads TGTGCCAGCAGTCAAAGAAGGGAGGGGTCCTACGAGCAGTACTTC. Its protein product is CASSQRREGSYEQYF.

V usage is TRBV7-9 and J usage is TRBJ2-7, with D perhaps TRBD1 (5 bases). V was pared by 4 bases and J by 0 bases, with 10 bases between. The CDR3 covers 14 residues. The germline V gene encodes CDR1 SEHNR and CDR2 FQNEAQ (reference sequence). CDR3 amino acids: CASSWGGPSYEQYF. CDR3 nucleotide sequence: TGTGCCAGCAGCTGGGGCGGACCCTCCTACGAGCAGTACTTC.

This clonotype was seen many times. This rearrangement joins TRBV2 to TRBJ1-1; D unresolved. Trimming took off 9 bases at V and 7 bases at J, with 21 bases between the two ends. CDR3 length equals 14 residues. Germline V lookup: CDR1 SNHLY, CDR2 FYNNEI. As DNA, the CDR3 is TGTGCCAGTCAATCCCGGGGTGGTATCGATGAAGCTTTCTTT. Its protein is CASQSRGGIDEAFF.

The rearrangement links TRBV2 to TRBJ1-2, with TRBD1 matching over 8 bases. Germline V gene lookup returns CDR1 SNHLY and CDR2 FYNNEI. J was trimmed by 1 base and V by 4 bases; bases with no gene match: 14. The CDR3 contains 18 residues. DNA for the CDR3: TGTGCCAGCAGTGGATATCTGGGACAGGAAACATTTAACTATGGCTACACCTTC. It is translated as CASSGYLGQETFNYGYTF.

Ten or more counts support this clonotype. This chain joins TRBV5-6 and TRBJ2-7; TRBD1 matches at 9 bases. CDR1 is SGHDT, CDR2 YYEEEE, per germline. The CDR3 totals 16 residues. Losses at the gene ends were 7 bases for V and 1 base for J; bases not matched to a gene: 12. CDR3 protein: CASGNRDRDPSYEQYF. The CDR3 nucleotides read TGTGCCAGCGGCAACCGGGACAGGGACCCTTCCTACGAGCAGTACTTC.

The sample holds many counts of this clonotype. The chain recombines TRBV7-9 with TRBJ2-7, with TRBD1 identical over 8 bases. The CDR3 contains 14 residues. Per the germline V gene, CDR1 is SEHNR and CDR2 is FQNEAQ (reference sequence). V shed 4 bases and J 4 bases; nucleotides not matched to a gene: 6. CDR3 DNA: TGTGCCAGCAGCTCCCGGGACAGGAGGTACGAGCAGTACTTC. Protein sequence: CASSSRDRRYEQYF.

This clonotype has ten or more counts. V gene TRBV6-1 combines with J gene TRBJ1-2; D is uncertain. Germline lookup yields CDR1 MNHNS and CDR2 SASEGT. This CDR3 contains 12 residues. Trimming cost V 8 bases and J 2 bases, with 9 bases left between them. CDR3 amino acids: CASSAVNYGYTF. CDR3 DNA sequence: TGTGCCAGCTCGGCGGTAAACTATGGCTACACCTTC.

This clonotype was picked up many times. The V call is TRBV10-3, the J call TRBJ1-3; no definite D call. Trimming left V 8 bases short and J 1 base short, with 12 bases between. This CDR3 is 14 amino acids long. In germline, CDR1 is ENHRY, CDR2 SYGVKD. The CDR3 is CAILESPSGNTIYF. The CDR3 DNA reads as TGTGCCATCCTGGAGTCTCCATCTGGAAACACCATATATTTT.

This clonotype was counted many times. CDR3 amino acids: CASRPREDDTDTQYF. The CDR3 DNA sequence: TGTGCCAGCCGCCCAAGAGAGGACGACACAGATACGCAGTATTTT. V and J are TRBV13 and TRBJ2-3, with unresolved D. Germline-derived CDR1 and CDR2 are PRHDT and FYEKMQ (reference sequence). The CDR3 loop spans 15 amino acids. V was clipped by 8 bases and J by 2 bases, with 17 bases between them.

This chain uses TRBV11-1 with TRBJ2-7; D may be TRBD2 (7 bases). V lost 1 base and J 0 bases, leaving 13 bases between the germline ends. Germline V gene sequence: CDR1 SGHAT, CDR2 FQDESV (reference sequence). This CDR3 region has 16 residues. The CDR3 nucleotides read TGTGCCAGCAGCTTAGACGGCGGGGGCGCCTCCTACGAGCAGTACTTC. This encodes CASSLDGGGASYEQYF.

This chain uses TRBV12-3 or TRBV12-4 with TRBJ2-1; possible D gene TRBD1, 5 bases. V shed 1 base and J shed 7 bases, with 14 bases lying between them. The CDR3 spans 15 residues. DNA of the CDR3: TGTGCCAGCAGTTTAGGGCAGGGCCTTGGGAATGAGCAGTTCTTC. Amino acids: CASSLGQGLGNEQFF.

The CDR3 DNA reads TGCAGTGCTAGCCTAGCGGGAGGGCCGGTATCCTACGAGCAGTACTTC. It codes for CSASLAGGPVSYEQYF. This chain links TRBV20-1 with TRBJ2-7, with 12 bases fitting TRBD2. With V trimmed by 3 bases and J by 1 base, 7 bases remained unmatched. Germline CDR1 and CDR2: DFQATT and SNEGSKA (reference sequence). The CDR3 length is 16 residues.

The chain joins TRBV5-5 to TRBJ1-1; D gene uncertain. The CDR3 covers 14 residues. Between the trimmed V and J ends, which lost 0 bases and 3 bases, there was a span of 9 bases. Germline CDR1 is SGHKS and CDR2 is YYEKEE (reference sequence). CDR3 region: CASSLGRTDTEAFF. As DNA, the CDR3 is TGTGCCAGCAGCTTGGGAAGGACTGACACTGAAGCTTTCTTT.

The rearrangement joins TRBV28 to TRBJ1-6, with D maybe TRBD1 (6 bases). The length of the CDR3 is 14 residues. Germline V CDR1 and CDR2: MDHEN, SYDVKM. Trimming left V 5 bases short and J 10 bases short, with 15 bases between. The DNA for the CDR3 is TGTGCCAGCAGTAGCACAGGGAGGATGTCACCCCTCCACTTT. It encodes CASSSTGRMSPLHF.

A note on this clonotype: The junction departs from the called germline gene at one end, perhaps through a read error. The chain employs TRBV10-1 and TRBJ1-3, with TRBD1 as a possible D gene (5 bases). Germline loops: CDR1 WNHNN, CDR2 SYGVQD (reference sequence). The CDR3 is 11 amino acids. The CDR3 loop is CATGPPNTIYF. In DNA, the CDR3 is TGTGCCACGGGACCGCCGAACACCATATATTTT.